This T cell receptor beta chain was sequenced during a study of CD8 T cells in Susac syndrome. The CDR3 totals 14 residues. Germline V gives CDR1 WSHSY, CDR2 SAAADI. The trim removed 6 bases at V and 6 bases at J, leaving 10 bases unmatched. Negative isolation yielded CD8+ and CD4+ T cells; FACS enriched TEMRA cells. With random hexamers, about 0.45 to 1 ug RNA was reverse transcribed. A multiplex approach, immunoSEQ multiplex PCR, amplified TCR beta CDR3 across 54 Vbeta and 13 Jbeta. TCRdb reanalysed the immunoSEQ multiplex PCR reads using MiXCR and keeps one entry per CDR3 protein. The repertoire holds about 300,000 distinct CDR3 sequences, approximately 90% seen once, with approximately 0.065% in the top ten.

The chain uses TRBV10-2 and TRBJ1-2; 7 nucleotides line up with TRBD1. Material for sequencing was CD4+ T cells from PBMCs. The sequence was obtained from a human donor with multiple sclerosis. The CDR3 bases are TGCGCCAGCAGCGTACAGGGGAAGGTGGATGGCTACACCTTC. Protein: CASSVQGKVDGYTF.